These 29 T cell receptor beta chains share one sample of origin, sequenced in a study of tumor-infiltrating lymphocytes in primary liver carcinoma. Unsorted whole blood supplied the RNA, and germline DNA was extracted too. TCR beta cDNA came from about 0.45 ug total RNA, primed with a constant-region primer. Library construction for TCR beta comprised three nested multiplex PCR rounds performed with slightly modified ARM-PCR. It was with TRBV1-TRBV30 forward primers and a C-beta reverse primer that the first two PCR rounds were run, at about 10 cycles each. MiXCR was run by TCRdb on the multiplex PCR reads, yielding one entry per CDR3 protein. The sample contains about 350,000 distinct CDR3 sequences, less than 65% of which appear only once. The sample consisted of peripheral blood. The receptors originated from a middle-aged man with primary liver carcinoma and hepatitis B virus infection.

This chain links TRBV11-2 with TRBJ2-7; no clear D gene. The length of the CDR3 is 12 residues. With 5 bases removed from V and 8 bases from J, the gap between germline ends came to 13 bases. Germline V lookup: CDR1 SGHAT, CDR2 FQNNGV. The CDR3 sequence: CASSPSAGKQYF. Written as DNA, the CDR3 is TGTGCCAGCAGCCCCTCAGCTGGCAAGCAGTACTTC.

Of note for this clonotype: It may be a read error: a sequence one base away is much more abundant. Because it lacks the conserved phenylalanine or tryptophan at the end, this CDR3 is likely a read error. The chain joins TRBV10-2 to TRBJ1-5, with D possibly TRBD1 on 5 matching bases. Germline CDR1 and CDR2: WSHSY and SAAADI. V was pared by 8 bases and J by 1 base, with 9 bases between. CDR3 length equals 13 residues. The CDR3 DNA sequence: TGCGCCAGCCGACGGGACAGCAATCAGCCCCAGCATTAT. Translated, it gives CASRRDSNQPQHY.

On this clonotype: Being one base from a much bigger clone, this may be a read error. V is TRBV12-3 or TRBV12-4 and J is TRBJ2-7; D is unresolved. V lost 4 bases, J lost 2 bases, and 6 bases lay in between. The CDR3 covers 12 residues. CDR3 region: CASSSSPYEQYF. CDR3 DNA sequence: TGTGCCAGCAGTTCATCCCCCTACGAGCAGTACTTC.

About this clonotype itself: No conserved phenylalanine or tryptophan is present at the end of the CDR3, so a read error is the likely explanation. This chain joins TRBV6-5 and TRBJ2-2; 11 bases agree with TRBD2. CDR3 length: 17 amino acids. Germline V gene sequence: CDR1 MNHEY, CDR2 SVGAGI. Here the CDR3 DNA reads TGTGTCAGCAGTTACTCGAGACTAGCGGGGCCGACCGGGGAGCTGTTTCTT. It is translated as CVSSYSRLAGPTGELFL.

The rearrangement joins TRBV11-2 to TRBJ2-1; D call uncertain. V lost 4 bases and J 0 bases, leaving 16 bases between the germline ends. The length of the CDR3 is 17 residues. CDR1 and CDR2 (germline): SGHAT, FQNNGV. The CDR3, as DNA: TGTGCCAGCAGCTCGATGGTCCCGAAGTCCTCCTACAATGAGCAGTTCTTC. It is translated as CASSSMVPKSSYNEQFF.

In the case of this clonotype: At one end the junction does not follow the germline gene, possibly because of a read error. The genes are TRBV11-2 and TRBJ1-4, with unresolved D. The CDR3 has 15 amino acids. Germline V gene sequence: CDR1 SGHAT, CDR2 FQNNGV. The CDR3 sequence is CANSFPSATNEKLVF. The DNA for the CDR3 is TGTGCCAACAGCTTTCCGTCAGCAACTAATGAAAAACTGGTTTTT.

Ten or more counts support this clonotype. This chain links TRBV6-2 or TRBV6-3 with TRBJ2-2, with 10 bases fitting TRBD2. CDR3 length: 16 amino acids. V lost 5 bases and J lost 1; bases outside the gene matches: 4. Per germline, CDR1 MNHEY and CDR2 SVGEGT. CDR3: CASSPLAGENTGELFF. The CDR3 DNA sequence: TGTGCCAGCAGTCCCCTAGCGGGAGAGAACACCGGGGAGCTGTTTTTT.

Comments on this clonotype: Mismatch with germline at one junction end may stem from a read error. This rearrangement joins TRBV11-2 to TRBJ2-5; unclear D gene. Germline CDR1 is SGHAT and CDR2 is FQNNGV. CDR3 length: 15 residues. CDR3 protein: CASSLAAGSQGTQYF. Written as DNA, the CDR3 is TGTGCCAGCAGCTTAGCTGCCGGAAGCCAAGGGACCCAGTACTTC.

About this clonotype: The junction shows a germline mismatch at one end, possibly a read error. The genes are TRBV11-2 and TRBJ2-7; a weak D match, TRBD1 (6 bases). CDR3 length equals 14 residues. Germline V gene data show CDR1 as SGHAT and CDR2 as FQNNGV. The CDR3 region has the DNA TGCGCCAGCAGCCCCGGACAGCTGTCCTACGAGGAGTACTTC. The encoded protein is CASSPGQLSYEEYF.

This clonotype was found many times. The chain uses TRBV6-2 or TRBV6-3 and TRBJ2-1, with a weak D call TRBD2 (6 bases). Trimming shortened V by 7 bases and J by 6 bases, and 13 bases separated the two germline ends. From germline, CDR1 is MNHEY and CDR2 SVGEGT. The CDR3 runs to 13 residues. CDR3 sequence: CASIGTPSNEQFF. The CDR3 DNA reads TGTGCCAGCATAGGGACTCCGTCCAATGAGCAGTTCTTC.

Points on this clonotype: A clone one base away is much larger, so this may be a read error. The chain links TRBV6-5 to TRBJ2-7; D gene uncertain. CDR3 length equals 13 residues. Germline V gene sequence: CDR1 MNHEY, CDR2 SVGAGI. The V end was cut by 2 bases, the J end by 1 base, with 6 bases between. DNA of the CDR3: TGTGCCAGCAGTTACATACAGTCCTACGAGCAGTACTTC. Translation gives CASSYIQSYEQYF.

Comment on this clonotype: The junction departs from the called germline gene at one end, perhaps through a read error. The chain uses TRBV11-1 and TRBJ1-1; possible D gene TRBD1, 6 bases. Per the germline V gene, CDR1 is SGHAT and CDR2 is FQDESV (reference sequence). This CDR3 is 15 amino acids long. Here the CDR3 DNA reads TGTGCCAGCGGCCACAGGGTAAGCATGAACACTGAAGCCTTCTTT. This sequence encodes CASGHRVSMNTEAFF.

Regarding this clonotype: A read error may explain this, as a much larger clone is one base away. The gene calls are TRBV6-6 and TRBJ1-2; D is undetermined. The CDR3 spans 13 residues. Germline CDR1 reads MNHNY; CDR2 reads SVGAGI (reference sequence). CDR3 sequence reads: CASSYGSNYGNTF. In nucleotides, the CDR3 is TGTGCCAGCAGTTACGGGTCGAACTATGGCAACACCTTC.

About this clonotype: A clone one base away is much larger, so this may be a read error. V usage is TRBV12-3 or TRBV12-4 and J usage is TRBJ2-1; tentatively, D is TRBD1 or TRBD2 (6 bases each). This CDR3 is 12 amino acids long. The CDR3 DNA follows: TGTGTCAGCCGAGGGGGGTACAATGAGCAGTTCTTC. Translating gives CVSRGGYNEQFF.

As concerns this clonotype: This CDR3 is missing its conserved last phenylalanine or tryptophan, likely due to a read error. The gene calls are TRBV10-3 and TRBJ1-5, with 8 bases matching TRBD1. V was clipped by 2 bases and J by 11 bases; unmatched bases: 17. The length of the CDR3 is 17 residues. The germline V gene has CDR1 ENHRY and CDR2 SYGVKD. CDR3 amino acids: CAISEALGQGGNRSQHS. CDR3 DNA: TGTGCCATCAGTGAGGCTCTAGGACAGGGAGGGAATCGGTCCCAGCATTCT.

There are many counts of this clonotype. The chain is built from TRBV5-6 and TRBJ1-2; the D is unclear. The germline V gene has CDR1 SGHDT and CDR2 YYEEEE. V was pared by 3 bases and J by 3 bases, with 9 bases between. CDR3 length: 13 residues. In DNA form, the CDR3 reads TGTGCCAGCAGCTACACAGAACACTATGGCTACACCTTC. Amino acids: CASSYTEHYGYTF. Full variable domain (remainder filled in from reference TRBV5-6 and TRBJ1-2): DAGVTQSPTHLIKTRGQQVTLRCSPKSGHDTVSWYQQALGQGPQFIFQYYEEEERQRGNFPDRFSGHQFPNYSSELNVNALLLGDSALYLCASSYTEHYGYTFGSGTRLTVV.

The chain couples TRBV10-3 to TRBJ2-7, with 7 bases identical to TRBD1. The germline V gene has CDR1 ENHRY and CDR2 SYGVKD. This CDR3 has 13 residues. CDR3 loop: CTSRTGLSYEQYF. Here the CDR3 DNA reads TGTACCTCGAGGACAGGCCTCTCCTACGAGCAGTACTTC.

The V and J genes are TRBV6-5 and TRBJ2-7; D might be TRBD2 (5 bases). The germline gives CDR1 MNHEY, CDR2 SVGAGI. The CDR3 has 18 residues. Trimming took 0 bases from V and 1 from J, leaving 19 bases between them. The CDR3 nucleotides are TGTGCCAGCAGTTACTCTGGGTCAGAGGGCGCGGAATCCTACGAGCAGTACTTC. Translating gives CASSYSGSEGAESYEQYF.

This clonotype was picked up a small number of times. The genes are TRBV5-4 and TRBJ2-3; D is perhaps TRBD2 (6 bases). This CDR3 comprises 17 residues. The germline V gene encodes CDR1 SGHNT and CDR2 YYREEE (reference sequence). The V gene lost 0 bases and the J gene lost 1 base, with 15 bases spanning the gap. Here the CDR3 DNA reads TGTGCCAGCAGCTTGGCCGGTGAGGGAGGCGGCACAGATACGCAGTATTTT. This gives the protein CASSLAGEGGGTDTQYF.

This clonotype was seen once. A junction end diverges from the germline sequence, so it may reflect a read error. The chain recombines TRBV29-1 with TRBJ2-1; the D call may be TRBD1 or TRBD2 (6 bases each). Per the germline V gene, CDR1 is SQVTM and CDR2 is ANQGSEA. The CDR3 is 15 amino acids. As DNA, the CDR3 is TGCAGCGTTGACCGAGCCGGGAGATGGGACAATGAGCAGTCCTTC. This encodes CSVDRAGRWDNEQSF.

The V and J genes are TRBV11-3 and TRBJ2-7; D ambiguous. Deletions cut 6 bases from V and 5 bases from J, with 11 bases between. In germline, CDR1 is SGHNT, CDR2 YENEEA. This CDR3 is built from 12 residues. CDR3 loop: CASSPDGHEQYF. The CDR3 bases are TGTGCCAGCAGTCCGGATGGCCACGAGCAGTACTTC. Full variable domain (outside the CDR3, taken from reference TRBV11-3 and TRBJ2-7): EAGVVQSPRYKIIEKKQPVAFWCNPISGHNTLYWYLQNLGQGPELLIRYENEEAVDDSQLPKDRFSAERLKGVDSTLKIQPAELGDSAVYLCASSPDGHEQYFGPGTRLTVT.

This clonotype has only a few counts. With a much larger clone just one base away, this may be a read error. The genes are TRBV4-3 and TRBJ2-1; D is unclear. Germline V gene lookup returns CDR1 LGHNA and CDR2 YSLEER. The length of the CDR3 is 14 residues. Here the CDR3 reads CAGSQGVVSNEQFF. CDR3 DNA sequence: TGCGCCGGCAGCCAAGGTGTTGTCTCCAATGAGCAGTTCTTC.

The chain uses TRBV4-3 and TRBJ2-5; the D call may be TRBD1 or TRBD2 (5 bases each). V dropped 0 bases and J dropped 5 bases, with 13 bases sitting between them. Germline V gene data show CDR1 as LGHNA and CDR2 as YSLEER. The CDR3 spans 15 residues. This CDR3 is CASSQDAQGEETQYF. The CDR3 nucleotides are TGCGCCAGCAGCCAAGATGCGCAGGGAGAGGAGACCCAGTACTTC.

On this clonotype: This may stem from a read error, because a much larger clone lies one nucleotide away. This chain links TRBV6-5 with TRBJ2-7; D may be TRBD1 (6 bases). Germline-derived CDR1 and CDR2 are MNHEY and SVGAGI. This CDR3 contains 15 residues. Written as DNA, the CDR3 is TGTGCCAGCAGGGCTGACAGGTCCTTCTCCTACGGGCAGTACTTC. The encoded protein is CASRADRSFSYGQYF.

Comment on this clonotype: The junction does not match germline at one end; this may be a read error. This rearrangement joins TRBV11-2 to TRBJ1-6; D call uncertain. The CDR3 runs 16 residues. Looked up from germline, CDR1 is SGHAT and CDR2 is FQNNGV. CDR3 DNA sequence: TGTGCCAGCAGCTTAGGGCCCCCGGGAGATCATTCACTCCTCCACTTT. This encodes CASSLGPPGDHSLLHF.

Note on this clonotype: A much larger clone lies one base from this, so it may be a read error. The chain is built from TRBV6-6 and TRBJ2-2, with TRBD2 matching 13 bases. The germline V gene encodes CDR1 MNHNY and CDR2 SVGAGI (reference sequence). CDR3 size: 15 residues. CDR3 nucleotides: TGTGTCAGCAGTCCCGGACTAGCGGGAGCCGGGGAGCTGTTTTTT. It specifies CVSSPGLAGAGELFF.

Notes on this clonotype: This may be a read error: a much more frequent sequence differs by one nucleotide. Here the CDR3 DNA reads TGTGCCAGCAGTTTTACCTGGAACACTGAAGCTTTCTTT. Residues: CASSFTWNTEAFF. V gene TRBV12-3 or TRBV12-4 combines with J gene TRBJ1-1; D is unresolved. Between the trimmed V and J ends, which lost 3 bases and 1 base, there was a span of 6 bases. This CDR3 has 13 amino acids.

In the case of this clonotype: At one end, the junction sequence differs from germline, possibly due to a read error. The V gene is TRBV11-2, the J gene TRBJ2-7, with D maybe TRBD2 (5 bases). The CDR3 has 16 residues. CDR1 is SGHAT and CDR2 is FQNNGV in the germline V gene. The DNA of the CDR3 is TGTGCCAACAGCTCGTATTGGGGAACTAGAAGCTACGAGCAGTACTTC. Its translation: CANSSYWGTRSYEQYF.

This clonotype was seen a handful of times. Its ends do not fully match the called genes, so a read error is possible. The V and J genes are TRBV11-2 and TRBJ2-1, with 7 bases aligning to TRBD2. The CDR3 runs to 17 residues. Germline lookup yields CDR1 SGHAT and CDR2 FQNNGV. In nucleotides, the CDR3 is TGTGCCAGCAGCTCCCCCCGTGCGGGAGTGTCCTACAATGGGCAGTTCTTC. This encodes CASSSPRAGVSYNGQFF.